This TCR beta chain was recovered during a study of early T cells in non-severe SARS-CoV-2 infection. TCRdb redid the calling of the 5' RACE reads with MiXCR, one entry per CDR3 protein. The table shows some 64,000 distinct CDR3 sequences, with roughly 18% occurring only once. This clonotype was recorded a few times. V trimming: 2 bases; J trimming: 5 bases; junction bases outside the gene matches: 6. CDR1 is GTSNPN, CDR2 SVGIG, per germline (reference sequence). The CDR3 extends over 14 amino acids. This clonotype originated in an adult who was a healthcare worker with PCR-confirmed SARS-CoV-2 infection or an uninfected control (not recorded which). This specimen consisted of whole blood, obtained at baseline. The V call is TRBV30, the J call TRBJ2-3; TRBD1 aligns across 8 bases. CDR3 coding DNA: TGTGCCTGGAGTACCGGACAGGGTCGAGATACGCAGTATTTT. Its protein product is CAWSTGQGRDTQYF.